The clone carrying this T cell receptor beta chain was counted a single time. The data belong to a study of blood T cell repertoires in COVID-19. Assay used: immunoSEQ multiplex PCR; TCRdb lists only in-frame clones, some missing. The data contain a few hundred thousand clones, over 75% of them singletons. Germline assignment: CDR1 LNHDA and CDR2 SQIVND (reference sequence). V lost 4 bases to trimming and J lost 7 bases, with 14 bases between them. The CDR3 sequence is 13 residues long. Sequenced: peripheral blood. The receptor was isolated from a human donor in a cohort sampled during active COVID-19. This chain links TRBV19 with TRBJ2-7; TRBD1 is a possible D gene (6 bases). CDR3 amino acids: CASSTKGHLEQYF. As DNA, the CDR3 is TGTGCCAGTAGTACCAAGGGACACCTAGAGCAGTACTTC.